The 24 T cell receptor beta chains below all came from one sample that was sequenced in a study of blood T cell repertoires in COVID-19. The protocol was immunoSEQ multiplex PCR, while the TCRdb copy is restricted to in-frame clones and leaves out a portion. Of fewer than 300,000 clones detected, approximately 93% appear once; the ten largest clones hold 2.2%. Material: peripheral blood. These TCRs come from a woman aged 25 to 39 with COVID-19, enrolled during active disease.

This chain uses TRBV20-1 with TRBJ1-1; TRBD1 matches 7 bases. Germline values: CDR1 DFQATT, CDR2 SNEGSKA (reference sequence). After removal of 3 bases from V and 5 bases from J, the junction contained 12 bases not matched to a gene. This CDR3 comprises 15 residues. The CDR3 reads CSASAPTGNPTEAFF. The CDR3 region has the DNA TGCAGTGCTAGTGCCCCGACAGGGAACCCTACTGAAGCTTTCTTT.

Details on this clone: A junction end diverges from the germline sequence, so it may reflect a read error. The rearrangement joins TRBV6-1 to TRBJ2-5, with TRBD2 as a possible D gene (7 bases). Germline CDR1 is MNHNS and CDR2 is SASEGT. The CDR3 consists of 17 residues. The CDR3 DNA reads as TGTGCCAGCAGTGAAAGTCTAGCGTGGGGGGGGGCAGAGGCCCAGTACTTC. It codes for CASSESLAWGGAEAQYF.

The J gene is TRBJ1-5, the V gene TRBV30; 7 bases line up with TRBD1. The CDR3 runs to 17 residues. Losses at the gene ends were 8 bases for V and 0 bases for J; bases not matched to a gene: 16. CDR1 GTSNPN and CDR2 SVGIG come from the germline V gene (reference sequence). The CDR3 sequence is CALQTGKLGDSNQPQHF. Here the CDR3 DNA reads TGTGCCCTACAGACAGGGAAATTGGGAGATAGCAATCAGCCCCAGCATTTT.

V gene TRBV6-5 combines with J gene TRBJ2-5; 10 bases map to TRBD1. Germline V gene lookup returns CDR1 MNHEY and CDR2 SVGAGI. This CDR3 region has 16 residues. The ends lost 0 bases at V and 5 bases at J; junction bases unmatched: 6. The CDR3 sequence is CASSYSRRTGGETQYF. The CDR3 coding sequence is TGTGCCAGCAGTTACTCCCGCCGGACAGGGGGGGAGACCCAGTACTTC.

The V call is TRBV12-3 or TRBV12-4, the J call TRBJ1-1; 7 bases match TRBD1. V shed 5 bases, J shed 3 bases, and the junction held 3 bases outside the gene matches. The CDR3 length is 13 residues. CDR3 DNA: TGTGCCAGCAGTCGGGACAGTTACACTGAAGCTTTCTTT. Protein sequence: CASSRDSYTEAFF.

This chain joins TRBV2 and TRBJ2-2; TRBD2 is a possible D gene (5 bases). The V end lost 3 bases, the J end lost 3 bases, and 11 bases lay between the germline ends. The CDR3 runs to 15 residues. Germline CDR1 SNHLY, CDR2 FYNNEI. The CDR3 spells CASSDEGIDTGELFF. The DNA of the CDR3 is TGTGCCAGCAGTGACGAGGGCATCGACACCGGGGAGCTGTTTTTT.

V is TRBV27 and J is TRBJ2-4, with D unresolved. Per the germline V gene, CDR1 is MNHEY and CDR2 is SMNVEV (reference sequence). V was clipped by 6 bases and J by 0 bases, with 6 bases between them. The CDR3 is 13 amino acids. CDR3 protein: CASRSLAKNIQYF. The CDR3 nucleotides are TGTGCCAGCAGAAGCTTAGCCAAAAACATTCAGTACTTC.

The chain has TRBV28 and TRBJ2-5, with TRBD1 matching 9 bases. The CDR3 spans 15 residues. CDR1 is MDHEN and CDR2 is SYDVKM in the germline V gene. After removal of 6 bases from V and 4 bases from J, the junction contained 9 bases not matched to a gene. CDR3 DNA: TGTGCCAGCAGCCCCCTACAGGGGGCAGGAGAGACCCAGTACTTC. Its protein is CASSPLQGAGETQYF.

The gene calls are TRBV6-5 and TRBJ2-1; tentatively, D is TRBD2 (6 bases). The CDR3 covers 14 residues. V was trimmed by 6 bases and J by 1 base, leaving 10 bases between them. Germline V gives CDR1 MNHEY, CDR2 SVGAGI. This chain's CDR3 is CASRPGGSYNEQFF. The CDR3 bases are TGTGCCAGCAGACCCGGAGGGTCCTACAATGAGCAGTTCTTC.

The rearrangement uses TRBV11-2 and TRBJ2-1; TRBD2 aligns across 8 bases. Germline CDR1 reads SGHAT; CDR2 reads FQNNGV. The CDR3 has 17 amino acids. Trimming removed 5 bases from V and 0 bases from J; junction bases left unmatched: 9. The CDR3 reads CASSPRLAGLSYNEQFF. CDR3 nucleotides: TGTGCCAGCAGCCCCCGGTTAGCGGGGCTCTCCTACAATGAGCAGTTCTTC.

The chain joins TRBV6-2 or TRBV6-3 to TRBJ1-5; the D is unclear. Per germline, CDR1 MNHEY and CDR2 SVGEGT. CDR3 length: 13 residues. V lost 3 bases, J lost 4 bases, and 7 bases lay in between. This CDR3 reads CASSYGGNQPQHF. CDR3 sequence (DNA): TGTGCCAGCAGTTATGGCGGGAATCAGCCCCAGCATTTT.

V is TRBV4-1 and J is TRBJ1-2, with a tentative D call TRBD1 (6 bases). The CDR3 runs to 15 residues. V was trimmed by 0 bases and J by 4 bases, leaving 12 bases between them. Germline CDR1 reads MGHRA; CDR2 reads YSYEKL. The CDR3 DNA follows: TGCGCCAGCAGCCAAGATCGGGACAACTTCTATGGCTACACCTTC. Its protein product is CASSQDRDNFYGYTF.

CDR3 protein: CASRNPTSGGSYNEQFF. In DNA, the CDR3 is TGTGCCAGCCGTAACCCTACCTCCGGAGGGTCCTACAATGAGCAGTTCTTC. The J gene is TRBJ2-1, the V gene TRBV6-4; D perhaps matches TRBD2 (6 bases). Germline assignment: CDR1 MRHNA and CDR2 SNTAGT. Deletions cut 8 bases from V and 1 base from J, with 21 bases between. This CDR3 spans 17 amino acids.

This chain uses TRBV4-1 with TRBJ2-4, with 8 bases aligning to TRBD1. Germline V gives CDR1 MGHRA, CDR2 YSYEKL. Losses at the gene ends were 5 bases for V and 5 bases for J; bases not matched to a gene: 8. The CDR3 length is 15 residues. The CDR3 protein is CASSTDRGIQNIQYF. The CDR3 DNA sequence: TGCGCCAGCAGCACCGACAGGGGAATCCAAAACATTCAGTACTTC.

This clone showed up just once. The chain joins TRBV7-8 to TRBJ2-1; 8 nucleotides align to TRBD2. Trimming cost V 1 base and J 7 bases; bases outside gene matches: 3. Germline V gene data show CDR1 as SGHVS and CDR2 as FQNEAQ. The CDR3 length is 14 residues. DNA of the CDR3: TGTGCCAGCAGCTTAGGGAAGCGGGAGAATGAGCAGTTCTTC. It translates to CASSLGKRENEQFF. The entire variable domain, with the rest obtained from reference TRBV7-8 and TRBJ2-1, is as follows: GAGVSQSPRYKVAKRGQDVALRCDPISGHVSLFWYQQALGQGPEFLTYFQNEAQLDKSGLPSDRFFAERPEGSVSTLKIQRTQQEDSAVYLCASSLGKRENEQFFGPGTRLTVL.

The chain has TRBV6-5 and TRBJ1-2, with TRBD1 matching over 9 bases. Looked up from germline, CDR1 is MNHEY and CDR2 is SVGAGI. The J segment lost 6 bases and the V segment lost 9 bases, leaving 5 bases of the junction unmatched. The CDR3 totals 12 residues. Written as DNA, the CDR3 is TGTGCCAGTTTAACAGGGGGCGATGGCTACACCTTC. Translating gives CASLTGGDGYTF.

On this clone: The limits of the CDR3 on the DNA are not certain, so only TCRdb's listed CDR3 is given. The chain couples TRBV21-1 to TRBJ2-5; the table gives TRBD2 as D, unverified against the DNA. TRBV21-1 is classified as a pseudogene. Inclusive of both ends, the CDR3 amounts to 17 amino acids. The CDR3 sequence: CASSRVGAGARQETQYF.

The chain combines TRBV10-1 with TRBJ1-2; 7 nucleotides match TRBD1. The germline CDR1 and CDR2 sequences are WNHNN and SYGVQD (reference sequence). The CDR3 has 13 amino acids. The V gene end was trimmed by 0 bases and the J gene end by 8 bases; junction bases not matched to a gene: 3. For the CDR3, the DNA is TGCGCCAGCAGTGAGTCATTGACAGGGGGCTACACCTTC. Its translation: CASSESLTGGYTF.

V is TRBV7-3 and J is TRBJ2-5, with 8 positions matching TRBD2. V shed 2 bases and J 0 bases; nucleotides not matched to a gene: 8. The CDR3 has 17 amino acids. Germline lookup yields CDR1 SGHTA and CDR2 FQGTGA. The CDR3 sequence: CASSLGVDGRDQETQYF. The DNA for the CDR3 is TGTGCCAGCAGCTTAGGAGTCGACGGGAGGGACCAAGAGACCCAGTACTTC. Full variable domain (remainder filled in from reference TRBV7-3 and TRBJ2-5): GAGVSQTPSNKVTEKGKYVELRCDPISGHTALYWYRQSLGQGPEFLIYFQGTGAADDSGLPNDRFFAVRPEGSVSTLKIQRTERGDSAVYLCASSLGVDGRDQETQYFGPGTRLLVL.

V and J are TRBV7-9 and TRBJ2-7; 10 positions match TRBD1. This CDR3 region has 15 residues. The trim removed 3 bases at V and 2 bases at J, leaving 4 bases unmatched. In germline, CDR1 is SEHNR, CDR2 FQNEAQ (reference sequence). The DNA of the CDR3 is TGTGCCAGCAGCTTGGGGGGACAGGGGACCTACGAGCAGTACTTC. Translation gives CASSLGGQGTYEQYF.

The chain combines TRBV5-1 with TRBJ2-7; 8 nucleotides match TRBD2. This CDR3 has 14 amino acids. The germline gives CDR1 SGHRS, CDR2 YFSETQ. Germline trimming cut 0 bases from V and 4 bases from J; bases unmatched to any gene: 3. CDR3 nucleotide sequence: TGCGCCAGCAGCTTGGTCCCTAGCGGGTACGAGCAGTACTTC. This sequence encodes CASSLVPSGYEQYF.

This sequence joins TRBV5-4 and TRBJ2-2; 13 bases are shared with TRBD2. Germline V CDR1 and CDR2: SGHNT, YYREEE (reference sequence). The length of the CDR3 is 17 residues. V lost 4 bases to trimming and J lost 7 bases; unmatched junction nucleotides: 10. The CDR3 loop reads CASSLGTSGTFVGELFF. The CDR3 coding sequence is TGTGCCAGCAGCCTAGGGACTAGCGGGACATTTGTCGGGGAGCTGTTTTTT.

The CDR3 reads CASSPLLGTNEKLFF. In DNA, the CDR3 is TGTGCCAGTAGCCCACTATTAGGAACTAATGAAAAACTGTTTTTT. The chain recombines TRBV19 with TRBJ1-4; D remains unclear. Between the trimmed V and J ends, which lost 6 bases and 1 base, there was a span of 12 bases. The CDR3 is 15 amino acids. Germline CDR1 is LNHDA and CDR2 is SQIVND (reference sequence).

The genes are TRBV19 and TRBJ1-1; 9 bases are a match to TRBD1. The CDR3 contains 14 residues. The V gene end was trimmed by 6 bases and the J gene end by 1 base; junction bases not matched to a gene: 3. Germline CDR1 reads LNHDA; CDR2 reads SQIVND (reference sequence). The CDR3, as DNA: TGTGCCAGTAGCGCACAGGGGGCGAACACTGAAGCTTTCTTT. Its translation: CASSAQGANTEAFF.